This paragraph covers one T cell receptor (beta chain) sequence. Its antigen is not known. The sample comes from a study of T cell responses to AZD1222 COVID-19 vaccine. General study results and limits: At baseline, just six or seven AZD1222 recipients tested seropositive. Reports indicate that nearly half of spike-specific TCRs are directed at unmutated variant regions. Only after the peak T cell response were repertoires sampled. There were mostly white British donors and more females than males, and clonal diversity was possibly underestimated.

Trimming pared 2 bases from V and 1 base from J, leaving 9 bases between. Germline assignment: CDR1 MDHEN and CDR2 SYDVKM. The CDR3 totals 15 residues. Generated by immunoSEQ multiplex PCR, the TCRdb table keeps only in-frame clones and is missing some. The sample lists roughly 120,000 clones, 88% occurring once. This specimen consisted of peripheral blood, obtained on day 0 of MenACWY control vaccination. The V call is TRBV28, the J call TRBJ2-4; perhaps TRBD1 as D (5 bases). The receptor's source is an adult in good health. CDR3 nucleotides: TGTGCCAGCAGTTTAGGCAGGGTGGCCAAAAACATTCAGTACTTC. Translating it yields CASSLGRVAKNIQYF. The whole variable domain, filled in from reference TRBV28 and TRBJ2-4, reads DVKVTQSSRYLVKRTGEKVFLECVQDMDHENMFWYRQDPGLGLRLIYFSYDVKMKEKGDIPEGYSVSREKKERFSLILESASTNQTSMYLCASSLGRVAKNIQYFGAGTRLSVL.